This T cell receptor (beta chain) was identified in a study of yellow fever vaccine responses in identical twins. Trimming stripped 6 bases from V and 6 bases from J, with 17 bases between. Per the germline V gene, CDR1 is KGHSH and CDR2 is LQKENI. This CDR3 has 14 amino acids. Comments on this clonotype: The target antigen is unknown.

Study-level points and caveats: Twins' vaccine T cell responses were reported to seem partly convergent and partly personalized.

Using its own MiXCR run on the RT-PCR reads, TCRdb lists one record per CDR3 protein. The table lists 9,500 to 11,000 distinct CDR3 sequences, roughly 80% of them singletons. The TCR sequence derives from a woman aged 18-30 years who received the yellow fever vaccine. Material: T cells from blood (PBMCs), unsorted or a sorted subset (not recorded which), obtained before or after yellow fever vaccination (not recorded which). This chain connects TRBV18 to TRBJ1-2, with D perhaps TRBD1 (5 bases). The chain's CDR3 is CASSRDSINNGYTF. The CDR3 DNA sequence: TGTGCCAGCTCGCGGGACTCTATAAACAATGGCTACACCTTC.